The 19 T cell receptor beta chains below were found in one sample sequenced in a study of cytomegalovirus exposure and HLA in healthy donors (dated by TCRdb to 2016 to 2017). The protocol used for the library was the immunoSEQ multiplex PCR assay. A mixture of 60 forward primers for TCR Vbeta segments and 13 reverse primers for TCR Jbeta segments was used in the multiplex PCR. TCRdb carries this immuneACCESS record with in-frame sequences only. Its versions omit some clonotypes, under half of them owing to an unresolved V gene in the studies checked, with the rest unexplained. Counted in this sample were hundreds of thousands of clones; over 70% of them appeared once. The ten largest clones capture less than 3.5% of the sample. Sequencing was carried out using PBMCs. These receptor sequences come from an older woman in good health and CMV-seropositive.

This clone has more than one count but fewer than ten. The sample carries other DNA sequences with the same CDR3. The chain combines TRBV30 with TRBJ1-5; possibly TRBD1 for D (6 bases). V was shortened by 0 bases and J by 2 bases, with 8 bases between the two germline ends. Germline V gene sequence: CDR1 GTSNPN, CDR2 SVGIG (reference sequence). There are 14 residues in the CDR3. The CDR3, as DNA: TGTGCCTGGAGTGTACCAGGGGGCAATCAGCCCCAGCATTTT. This translates into CAWSVPGGNQPQHF.

The chain has TRBV7-3 and TRBJ1-2; a weak D match, TRBD1 (6 bases). Germline V CDR1 and CDR2: SGHTA, FQGTGA. V was clipped by 5 bases and J by 0 bases, with 16 bases between them. CDR3 length: 16 residues. The CDR3 DNA follows: TGTGCCAGCAGCCGAGGGGGAGCAGGGCCTAACTATGGCTACACCTTC. This gives the protein CASSRGGAGPNYGYTF.

The sample holds a few counts of this clone. The chain links TRBV5-5 to TRBJ2-7; maybe TRBD1 (5 bases). V lost 0 bases and J lost 1, with 20 bases in between. Germline CDR1 reads SGHKS; CDR2 reads YYEKEE (reference sequence). The CDR3 sequence is 18 residues long. In DNA, the CDR3 is TGTGCCAGCAGCTTGGCCAAGGGATGGGGCGGCAGATCCTACGAGCAGTACTTC. Translating it yields CASSLAKGWGGRSYEQYF. The entire variable domain, with the rest obtained from reference TRBV5-5 and TRBJ2-7, is as follows: DAGVTQSPTHLIKTRGQQVTLRCSPISGHKSVSWYQQVLGQGPQFIFQYYEKEERGRGNFPDRFSARQFPNYSSELNVNALLLGDSALYLCASSLAKGWGGRSYEQYFGPGTRLTVT.

The J gene is TRBJ1-2, the V gene TRBV28, with 12 bases lining up with TRBD1. With 8 bases clipped from V and 8 bases from J, the junction kept 9 bases outside the gene matches. The CDR3 consists of 14 residues. Germline CDR1 is MDHEN and CDR2 is SYDVKM. CDR3 in amino acids: CASRTLGTGGGYTF. CDR3 coding DNA: TGTGCCAGCCGGACTTTAGGGACAGGGGGCGGCTACACCTTC.

V usage is TRBV7-2 and J usage is TRBJ1-2; tentatively, D is TRBD1 (5 bases). CDR3 length equals 14 residues. Trimming took 1 base from V and 3 from J, leaving 9 bases between them. The V gene's germline CDR1 is SGHTA and CDR2 FQGNSA. DNA of the CDR3: TGTGCCAGCAGCTTAGACCAGGGATACTATGGCTACACCTTC. Translated: CASSLDQGYYGYTF.

This chain connects TRBV10-3 to TRBJ1-5; D unclear. Germline V gene data show CDR1 as ENHRY and CDR2 as SYGVKD. Trimming shortened V by 0 bases and J by 7 bases, and 13 bases separated the two germline ends. The CDR3 runs 15 residues. The CDR3 loop is CAISESLSGNQPQHF. CDR3 nucleotides: TGTGCCATCAGTGAGTCTCTTTCCGGGAACCAGCCCCAGCATTTT.

The CDR3 bases are TGTGCCAGCAGTTCACCCTGGGAGGACTACAATGAGCAGTTCTTC. Translated: CASSSPWEDYNEQFF. This rearrangement joins TRBV5-4 to TRBJ2-1; TRBD2 is a possible D gene (6 bases). V was shortened by 5 bases and J by 3 bases, with 15 bases between the two germline ends. Germline loops: CDR1 SGHNT, CDR2 YYREEE (reference sequence). The CDR3 runs to 15 residues.

This chain connects TRBV6-8 to TRBJ1-3, with D tentatively TRBD1 (5 bases). Germline values: CDR1 MNHGY, CDR2 SAAAGT. This CDR3 contains 15 residues. The V end was cut by 6 bases, the J end by 3 bases, with 15 bases between. CDR3 residues: CASSRGGGRGNTIYF. In DNA form, the CDR3 reads TGTGCCAGCAGCCGGGGGGGTGGCCGTGGAAACACCATATATTTT.

This clone came up once. This chain joins TRBV2 and TRBJ1-2; 10 nucleotides align to TRBD1. Germline V CDR1 and CDR2: SNHLY, FYNNEI. The CDR3 totals 14 residues. V gave up 6 bases and J gave up 4 bases; unmatched junction bases: 5. The CDR3 DNA follows: TGTGCCAGCAGCGGGACAGGGGACGCCTATGGCTACACCTTC. This encodes CASSGTGDAYGYTF.

The chain combines TRBV2 with TRBJ1-1, with TRBD1 identical over 9 bases. V trimming: 10 bases; J trimming: 0 bases; junction bases outside the gene matches: 3. The CDR3 has 13 amino acids. CDR1 SNHLY and CDR2 FYNNEI come from the germline V gene. The CDR3 reads CANRDRVNTEAFF. The DNA of the CDR3 is TGTGCCAACCGGGACAGGGTGAACACTGAAGCTTTCTTT.

V and J are TRBV7-8 and TRBJ2-7, with 11 bases that match TRBD2. J was trimmed by 5 bases and V by 3 bases; bases with no gene match: 6. The CDR3 is 15 residues long. The germline gives CDR1 SGHVS, CDR2 FQNEAQ. CDR3 coding DNA: TGTGCCAGCAGCTTTATACTAGCGGGAGCTAACGAGCAGTACTTC. Encoded protein: CASSFILAGANEQYF.

The chain is built from TRBV7-2 and TRBJ1-5; D gene uncertain. V lost 4 bases, J lost 1 base, and 5 bases lay in between. The CDR3 loop spans 13 amino acids. CDR1 and CDR2 (germline): SGHTA, FQGNSA. The CDR3 sequence is CASSYMSNQPQHF. DNA of the CDR3: TGTGCCAGCAGCTACATGAGCAATCAGCCCCAGCATTTT.

This rearrangement joins TRBV4-1 to TRBJ2-1; D is ambiguous. The CDR3 covers 13 residues. The germline gives CDR1 MGHRA, CDR2 YSYEKL. Trimming stripped 1 base from V and 8 bases from J, with 9 bases between. Here the CDR3 reads CASSQVAAHEQFF. CDR3 nucleotide sequence: TGCGCCAGCAGCCAAGTGGCGGCTCATGAGCAGTTCTTC.

This chain uses TRBV4-2 with TRBJ1-2; D is perhaps TRBD1 (6 bases). V dropped 5 bases and J dropped 4 bases, with 23 bases sitting between them. CDR3 length: 17 residues. CDR1 and CDR2 from the germline V gene are LGHNA and YNFKEQ. CDR3 coding DNA: TGTGCCAGCAGCTCTGAGCAGGGGATGCTAGTGGGCTATGGCTACACCTTC. As protein: CASSSEQGMLVGYGYTF.

The gene calls are TRBV19 and TRBJ2-5; TRBD1 might be the D (6 bases). The CDR3 length is 13 residues. The germline V gene encodes CDR1 LNHDA and CDR2 SQIVND (reference sequence). Trimming removed 6 bases at V and 4 bases at J, with 12 bases between. CDR3 in DNA: TGTGCCAGTAGCGGTCAGGGGTTAGAGACCCAGTACTTC. It translates to CASSGQGLETQYF.

This clone appeared a few times. The chain couples TRBV5-1 to TRBJ1-5; no reliable D call. V was trimmed by 0 bases and J by 4 bases, leaving 11 bases between them. CDR3 size: 15 residues. Per the germline V gene, CDR1 is SGHRS and CDR2 is YFSETQ. The CDR3 loop reads CASSLVPGLNQPQHF. CDR3 DNA sequence: TGCGCCAGCAGCTTGGTGCCGGGTCTTAATCAGCCCCAGCATTTT. The whole variable domain, filled in from reference TRBV5-1 and TRBJ1-5, reads KAGVTQTPRYLIKTRGQQVTLSCSPISGHRSVSWYQQTPGQGLQFLFEYFSETQRNKGNFPGRFSGRQFSNSRSEMNVSTLELGDSALYLCASSLVPGLNQPQHFGDGTRLSIL.

V gene TRBV2 combines with J gene TRBJ1-6; 7 bases line up with TRBD1. V shed 10 bases and J 6 bases; nucleotides not matched to a gene: 9. The CDR3 contains 14 residues. CDR1 SNHLY and CDR2 FYNNEI come from the germline V gene. The CDR3 DNA reads as TGTGCCACAATAGGAGGGGGCTTTAATTCACCCCTCCACTTT. Translating gives CATIGGGFNSPLHF.

The rearrangement links TRBV5-5 to TRBJ2-1, with D tentatively TRBD2 (5 bases). Deletions cut 2 bases from V and 6 bases from J, with 15 bases between. The germline V gene has CDR1 SGHKS and CDR2 YYEKEE (reference sequence). The CDR3 length is 15 residues. The CDR3 region is CASSFRTRSPNEQFF. The CDR3 DNA follows: TGTGCCAGCAGCTTCCGAACTAGGTCCCCCAATGAGCAGTTCTTC.

The rearrangement joins TRBV7-2 to TRBJ2-4; 7 nucleotides line up with TRBD1. J was trimmed by 14 bases and V by 6 bases; bases with no gene match: 13. The CDR3 spans 13 residues. The V gene's germline CDR1 is SGHTA and CDR2 FQGNSA. The CDR3 nucleotides are TGTGCCAGCAGGACGACGACAGGGCAGCTGGAGTACTTC. It is translated as CASRTTTGQLEYF. Full variable domain (rest looked up from reference TRBV7-2 and TRBJ2-4): GAGVSQSPSNKVTEKGKDVELRCDPISGHTALYWYRQSLGQGLEFLIYFQGNSAPDKSGLPSDRFSAERTGGSVSTLTIQRTQQEDSAVYLCASRTTTGQLEYFGAGTRLSVL.